The clone carrying this T cell receptor beta chain was found a few times. Trimming left V 6 bases short and J 3 bases short, with 17 bases between. Germline CDR1 is KGHSH and CDR2 is LQKENI. The length of the CDR3 is 15 residues. The sample is drawn from a study of early T cells in non-severe SARS-CoV-2 infection. In TCRdb, the 5' RACE reads were re-called with MiXCR into one record per CDR3 protein. The sample includes approximately 81,000 distinct CDR3 sequences, 11% to 15% of them seen just once. This chain joins TRBV18 and TRBJ1-1; D possibly corresponds to TRBD1 (5 bases). Sequences were obtained from whole blood. This TCR derives from an adult who was a healthcare worker with PCR-confirmed SARS-CoV-2 infection or an uninfected control (not recorded which). CDR3 amino acids: CASSPLGGRHTEAFF. The CDR3 DNA is TGTGCCAGCTCGCCCCTGGGGGGGAGACACACTGAAGCTTTCTTT.